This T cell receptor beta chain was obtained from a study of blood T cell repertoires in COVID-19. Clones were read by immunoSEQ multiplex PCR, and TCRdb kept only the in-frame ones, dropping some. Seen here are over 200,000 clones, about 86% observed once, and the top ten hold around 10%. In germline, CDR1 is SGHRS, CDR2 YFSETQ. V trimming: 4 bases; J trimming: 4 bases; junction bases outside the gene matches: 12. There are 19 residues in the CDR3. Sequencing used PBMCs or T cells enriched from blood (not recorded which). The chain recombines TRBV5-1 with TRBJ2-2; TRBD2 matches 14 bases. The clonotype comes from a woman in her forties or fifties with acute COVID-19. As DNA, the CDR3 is TGCGCCAGCAGCGGGGGACTAGCGGGGGCCGGATGGGTCACCGGGGAGCTGTTTTTT. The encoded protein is CASSGGLAGAGWVTGELFF.